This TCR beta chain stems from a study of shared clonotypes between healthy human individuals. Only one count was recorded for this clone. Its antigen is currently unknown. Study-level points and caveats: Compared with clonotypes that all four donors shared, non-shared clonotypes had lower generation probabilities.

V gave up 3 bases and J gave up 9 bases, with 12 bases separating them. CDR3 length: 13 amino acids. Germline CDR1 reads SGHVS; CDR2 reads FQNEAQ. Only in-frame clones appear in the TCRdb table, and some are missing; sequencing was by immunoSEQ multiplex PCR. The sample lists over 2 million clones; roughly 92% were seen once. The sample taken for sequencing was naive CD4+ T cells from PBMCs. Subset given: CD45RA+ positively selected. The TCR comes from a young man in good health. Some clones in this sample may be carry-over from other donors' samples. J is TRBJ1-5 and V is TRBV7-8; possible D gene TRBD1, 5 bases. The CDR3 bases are TGTGCCAGCAGCTTCTGGGACTCGGGGCCCCAGCATTTT. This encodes CASSFWDSGPQHF.